This T cell receptor (beta chain) was recorded in a study of cytomegalovirus exposure and HLA in healthy donors (TCRdb year 2017). Study-wide context: In an earlier analysis of 450 to 750 of the donors, 276 Gb of sequence data and about 110 million unique TCR beta sequences from some 170 million T cells were reported. Rather than using new phenotypic data, the later analysis identified candidate immune exposures from TCR beta sequences and from how often those sequences occurred across donors. An early release covering roughly 640 HLA-typed donors comprised about 290 gigabases of sequencing data and roughly 86 million unique TCR sequences. Besides the first cohort of approximately 670 subjects, a separate validation cohort made up of 120 different subjects was used. Every repertoire in the discovery cohort had been generated on one and the same sequencing platform. Both class I and class II loci were covered by HLA typing, at four-digit resolution. A later genetic analysis used genome-wide SNP genotypes for about 55% of the 666 donors, treating that subset as a discovery cohort. The T cell repertoires of several hundred subjects were profiled by immunosequencing and related to cytomegalovirus serostatus. On average, roughly 250,000 unique TCR beta nucleotide sequences were sequenced per donor among roughly 430 genotyped donors of the cohort, with roughly 19% of those sequences being non-productive. To study patterns of TCR occurrence, a later analysis re-analyzed previously published TCR beta repertoires from 650 to 750 donors and added high-resolution HLA genotyping. High-throughput TCR immunosequencing, statistical association of individual TCRs with disease status, and machine learning were combined to predict cytomegalovirus infection status. Donor age, sex, ethnicity and CMV serostatus were compiled alongside the repertoire data. An earlier analysis of some 500 of the donors applied high-throughput TCR beta sequencing to assess whether each TCR beta V gene segment acted as functional or pseudogenic. Typing coverage differed by locus: A, B, C, DRB1 and DQB1 were typed in about 629-630 donors, DQA1 in 500 to 550, DPA1 in over 600, and DPB1 in 472. Roughly 5 DR-DQ haplotypes were handled as single units for association and clustering because linkage in the cohort was strong. The study aimed to test whether cataloging public T cell receptors could reveal signatures of past pathogen exposure. Of the approximately 370 genotyped donors, roughly 76% were placed in the genetic ancestry cluster associated with self-reported Caucasian donors. Here is what the overall study found, with its caveats: An association between a missense DCLRE1C variant and V-gene and J-gene trimming of TCR beta chains was found in a later genetic analysis and replicated in an independent cohort. A cluster of highly shared sequence variants was judged likely to be a technical artifact of the sequencing pipeline. While some public TCRs were present in many individuals, most TCR sequences turned up only very rarely across donors. In vitro tests confirmed that a few of the cytomegalovirus-associated TCR beta chains recognize cytomegalovirus antigens. Because HLA typing was missing for some donors at each locus, association tests included only the typed subset. Cytomegalovirus status was reported to be diagnosed by the classifier with high specificity and sensitivity in both the original and validation cohorts. In a later analysis, 16,951 TCR beta sequences were associated with specific HLA alleles at a false discovery rate of 0.05. According to a later analysis, TCR association rates differed among HLA loci, with DRB1 alleles showing the most associated TCRs and HLA-C alleles showing the fewest. Sequencing depth was assumed to be roughly uniform across donors in the presence/absence analyses, though that assumption may not hold. When HLA alleles, especially DR and DQ, strongly co-occurred, TCR associations were difficult to assign to individual alleles. A further reported finding was that TCR beta sequences accurately predicted the HLA-A and HLA-B alleles for most subjects in the first cohort. It was suggested by the authors that the approach could potentially be generalized to other disease states and immunological phenotypes. For the cohort, immune exposure information was limited to CMV serostatus. An earlier analysis of 587 of the donors showed that most TCR beta V segments appeared in productive rearrangements either about 90% or about 30% of the time, which broadly matched IMGT annotations. The cohort was sequenced for TCR beta chains only, and without alpha or paired-chain data the features that could be detected were limited. Correlated functional status among segregating V segments might reflect linkage disequilibrium, but an unknown experimental factor could not be ruled out. A later analysis found that most CMV-associated TCR beta chains appeared HLA-restricted, with HLA associations seemingly driven largely by CMV exposure. Some IMGT-functional V segments, including TRBV6-2 and TRBV6-3, could not be told apart with the 87-base-pair reads, so those segments were excluded. Compared with the approximately 720-donor mean, donors in an Asian-associated ancestry cluster had fewer N-insertions in productive TCRs, according to a later genetic analysis. The study gave a list of over 150 TCR beta chains associated with cytomegalovirus. Several of the top co-occurrence clusters appeared to be linked to parvovirus B19, influenza, CMV and Epstein-Barr virus, according to a later analysis. Because counts were too low, some 17 rarely observed V segments, including chromosome 9 orphons, were left out of the earlier analysis of several hundred of the donors. In a later analysis, HLA-associated TCR beta chains showed more clonal expansion and lower generation probabilities than non-associated chains that were equally common.

In total, roughly 670 healthy bone marrow donors made up the cohort. At the time of sampling, all cohort members were nominally healthy, though unrecorded immune exposures were likely present. The donor was CMV seronegative and was included in the group of over 300 seronegative cohort members. A peripheral blood sample was collected from each donor, and TCR beta sequencing was performed on peripheral blood mononuclear cells. The Qiagen DNeasy Blood Extraction Kit was used to extract genomic DNA from the blood cell samples. About this clone: No antigen is known for it. No quality values exist for individual bases; no much larger clone is one base distant.

Receptor libraries were prepared by the immunoSEQ multiplex PCR assay. For the multiplex PCR, a mixture combining 60 forward primers for TCR Vbeta segments and 13 reverse primers for TCR Jbeta segments was used. The CDR3 region of rearranged TCR beta genes was amplified from genomic DNA with a multiplex PCR assay. The amplified TCR beta libraries were sequenced on the Illumina HiSeq System as 87-base-pair reads. In the source study's methods: A later analysis counted around 72 million unique TCR beta chains across the 550 to 700 repertoires, and some 11 million of these chains were shared by at least two donors. Raw reads were error-corrected and collapsed into unique sequences with a nearest-neighbor algorithm that merged closely related sequences to remove PCR and sequencing errors. V, D and J gene segments were assigned by aligning CDR3 sequences to IMGT reference sequences. Each retained sequence needed at least a six-nucleotide match to both a V gene segment and a J gene segment. Rearrangements were called productive when the CDR3 lacked stop codons and stayed in frame with V and J; all others were non-productive. CDR3 was defined according to IMGT convention as the region running from the second conserved V-encoded cysteine to the conserved J-encoded phenylalanine. In an earlier analysis of roughly 610 of the donors, sequences lacking an unambiguous match to a single V gene segment were excluded. An earlier analysis of about 600 of the donors called V segments functional above 56.7% productive rearrangements and segregating when the between-donor standard deviation exceeded 5%. A statistical classification framework was built for diagnosing cytomegalovirus status from the catalog of TCR beta chain sequences. In a later analysis, V and J genes were assigned by comparing TCR nucleotide sequences against IMGT/GENE-DB human TR gene sequences. A later analysis assigned CDR3 sequences and most-parsimonious VDJ recombination scenarios with the TCRdist pipeline. In a later analysis, each TCR beta chain was defined by its CDR3 amino acid sequence together with its V-gene family, and reads lacking a unique V-gene family were excluded. In a later analysis, 550 to 650 highly shared, low-generation-probability nucleotide sequences were removed to address suspected cross-contamination and a sequencing artifact. In a later analysis, a clonal expansion index was calculated for each public chain from normalized within-repertoire ranks of inferred template counts. In a later analysis, generation probabilities were computed using a VDJ recombination model fitted to out-of-frame rearrangements, and the results were checked against IGoR. In a later analysis, hypergeometric tests were used to score TCR-TCR, TCR-HLA and TCR-CMV co-occurrence, with a repertoire-size bias correction applied to TCR pairs. In a later analysis, false discovery rates were estimated by permuting HLA or CMV assignments 20 times. In a later analysis, co-occurring TCRs were grouped using DBSCAN, with TCRdist sequence similarity added in when clustering inside HLA-allele-positive subsets. Repertoires with fewer than 30,000 or more than 120,000 public chains, plus five repertoires with anomalous nucleotide sharing, were excluded from co-occurrence clustering. TCRdb holds this immuneACCESS table with in-frame rearrangements only. Some clones are missing; in checked studies, unresolved V genes explain under half, and the rest has no known cause. V, J and clone size are taken as reported in that table, and D and trimming were inferred from the DNA itself. This sample gives roughly 90,000 clones in total; around 77% of them show up just once. The ten largest clonotypes hold 7.3% of the sample.

At the junction V is shortened by 3 bases and J by 7 bases; bases outside the gene matches: 7. CDR1 and CDR2 are read off the germline V gene as KGHSH and LQKENI. The CDR3 holds 14 amino acids from the cysteine to the phenylalanine. The kept DNA is CDR3 alone, 42 bases in frame from the first base. Input material: PBMCs. The sequence was obtained from a man aged 25 to 40 in good health and CMV-seronegative. The chain employs TRBV18 and TRBJ1-2; 8 junctional bases match TRBD1. The CDR3 has the sequence CASSPTGDRGGYTF. The sequenced DNA: TGTGCCAGCTCACCGACAGGGGACCGTGGTGGCTACACCTTC.